This paragraph covers one TCR beta chain sequence. Its antigen remains unknown. The CDR3 runs to 13 residues. Germline V lookup: CDR1 LNHNV, CDR2 YYDKDF (reference sequence). V dropped 0 bases and J dropped 5 bases, with 8 bases sitting between them. The sample belongs to a study of Tregs in tolerant kidney transplant recipients. Study details: Related graft donors supplied nonmyeloablative bone marrow transplants, and mixed chimerism was transient.

CD4+CD25+CD127- Tregs, CD4+CD25- non-Tregs, CD4 and CD8 cells were sorted. The study's findings and limits: The small number of patients limits these findings pending further validation.

The repertoire was sequenced with immunoSEQ multiplex PCR; TCRdb's copy has only in-frame clones and lacks some. The data contain roughly 99,000 clones, 80% to 95% of them singletons. The source is a human donor who received a combined kidney and bone marrow transplant. This chain uses TRBV15 with TRBJ2-7; D uncertain. The sample consisted of CD4+ T cells from blood, taken before the transplant. CDR3 DNA sequence: TGTGCCACCAGCAGAGATCTGGCAGACGAGCAGTACTTC. Translated, it gives CATSRDLADEQYF.